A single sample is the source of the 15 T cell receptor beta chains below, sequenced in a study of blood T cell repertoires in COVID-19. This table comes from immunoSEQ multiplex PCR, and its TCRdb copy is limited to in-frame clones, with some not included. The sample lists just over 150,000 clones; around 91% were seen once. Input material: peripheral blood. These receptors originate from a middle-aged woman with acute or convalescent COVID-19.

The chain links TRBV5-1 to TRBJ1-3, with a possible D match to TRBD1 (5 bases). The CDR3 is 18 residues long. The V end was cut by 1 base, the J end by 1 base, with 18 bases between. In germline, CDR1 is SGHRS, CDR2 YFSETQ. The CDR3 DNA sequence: TGCGCCAGCAGCTTGTATGTGGCAGGGACTTATTCTGGAAACACCATATATTTT. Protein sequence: CASSLYVAGTYSGNTIYF.

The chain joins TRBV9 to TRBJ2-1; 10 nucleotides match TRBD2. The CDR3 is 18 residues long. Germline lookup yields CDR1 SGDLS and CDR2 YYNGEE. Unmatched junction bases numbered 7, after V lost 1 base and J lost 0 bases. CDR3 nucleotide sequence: TGTGCCAGCAGCGTACTAGCGGGAGCAGTCAGCTCCTACAATGAGCAGTTCTTC. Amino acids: CASSVLAGAVSSYNEQFF.

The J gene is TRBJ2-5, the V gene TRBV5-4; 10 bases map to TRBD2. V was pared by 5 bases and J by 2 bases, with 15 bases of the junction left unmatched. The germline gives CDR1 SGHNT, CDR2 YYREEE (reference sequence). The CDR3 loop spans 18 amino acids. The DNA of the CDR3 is TGTGCCAGCAGAGGAGGGTCTAGCGGGAGCCTGGGGCAAGAGACCCAGTACTTC. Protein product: CASRGGSSGSLGQETQYF.

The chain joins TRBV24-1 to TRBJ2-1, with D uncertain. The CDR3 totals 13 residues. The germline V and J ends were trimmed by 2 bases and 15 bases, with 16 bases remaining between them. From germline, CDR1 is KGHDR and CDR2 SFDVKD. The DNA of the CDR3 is TGTGCCACCAGTGATTCCCTCCAGCAGGCTCCGTTCTTC. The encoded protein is CATSDSLQQAPFF.

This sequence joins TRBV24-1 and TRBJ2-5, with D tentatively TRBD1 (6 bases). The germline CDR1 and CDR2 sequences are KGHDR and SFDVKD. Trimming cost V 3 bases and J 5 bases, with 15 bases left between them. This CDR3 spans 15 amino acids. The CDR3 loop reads CATSDTNRVMETQYF. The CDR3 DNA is TGTGCCACCAGTGATACAAACAGGGTGATGGAGACCCAGTACTTC.

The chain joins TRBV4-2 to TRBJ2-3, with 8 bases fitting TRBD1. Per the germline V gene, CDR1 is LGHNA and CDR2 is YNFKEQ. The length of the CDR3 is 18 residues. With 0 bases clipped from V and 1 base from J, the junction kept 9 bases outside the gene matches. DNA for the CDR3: TGTGCCAGCAGCCAAGATGGGGGATCAGGGGGCGGCACAGATACGCAGTATTTT. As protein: CASSQDGGSGGGTDTQYF.

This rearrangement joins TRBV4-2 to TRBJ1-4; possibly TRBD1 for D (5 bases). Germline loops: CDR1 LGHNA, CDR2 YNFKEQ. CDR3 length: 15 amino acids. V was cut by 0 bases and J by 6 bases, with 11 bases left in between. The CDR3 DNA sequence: TGTGCCAGCAGCCAAGACAGGGTGCCGTATGAAAAACTGTTTTTT. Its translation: CASSQDRVPYEKLFF.

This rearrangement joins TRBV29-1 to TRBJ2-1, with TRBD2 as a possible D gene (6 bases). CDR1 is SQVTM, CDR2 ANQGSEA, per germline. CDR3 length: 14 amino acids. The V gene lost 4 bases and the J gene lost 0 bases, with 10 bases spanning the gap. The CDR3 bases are TGCAGCGTTGCTCGCGGGGCCTCCTACAATGAGCAGTTCTTC. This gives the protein CSVARGASYNEQFF.

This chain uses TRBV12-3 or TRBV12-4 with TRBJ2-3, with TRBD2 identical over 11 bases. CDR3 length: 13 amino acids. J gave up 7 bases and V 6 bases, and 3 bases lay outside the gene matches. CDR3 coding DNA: TGTGCCAGCAGGCCTAGCGGGAGGTATACGCAGTATTTT. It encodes CASRPSGRYTQYF.

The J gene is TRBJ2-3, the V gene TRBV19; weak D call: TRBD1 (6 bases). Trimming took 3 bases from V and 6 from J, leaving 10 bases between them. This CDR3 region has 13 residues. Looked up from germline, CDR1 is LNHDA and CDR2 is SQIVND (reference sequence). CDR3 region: CASSMLGADTQYF. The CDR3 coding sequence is TGTGCCAGTAGTATGCTGGGGGCGGATACGCAGTATTTT. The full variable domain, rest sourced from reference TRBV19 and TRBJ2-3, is DGGITQSPKYLFRKEGQNVTLSCEQNLNHDAMYWYRQDPGQGLRLIYYSQIVNDFQKGDIAEGYSVSREKKESFPLTVTSAQKNPTAFYLCASSMLGADTQYFGPGTRLTVL.

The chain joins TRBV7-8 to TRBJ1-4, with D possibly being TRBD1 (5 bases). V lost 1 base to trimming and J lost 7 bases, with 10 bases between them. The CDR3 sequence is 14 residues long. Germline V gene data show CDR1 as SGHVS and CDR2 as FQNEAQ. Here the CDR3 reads CASSLDLDIEKLFF. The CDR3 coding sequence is TGTGCCAGCAGCTTAGATTTGGACATTGAAAAACTGTTTTTT.

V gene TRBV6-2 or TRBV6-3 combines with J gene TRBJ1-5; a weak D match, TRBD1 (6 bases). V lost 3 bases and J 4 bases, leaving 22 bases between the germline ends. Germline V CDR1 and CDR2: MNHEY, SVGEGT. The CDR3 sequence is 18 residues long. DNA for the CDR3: TGTGCCAGCAGTTATGAAGGGACACAGGCGCTGTGGAATCAGCCCCAGCATTTT. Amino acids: CASSYEGTQALWNQPQHF.

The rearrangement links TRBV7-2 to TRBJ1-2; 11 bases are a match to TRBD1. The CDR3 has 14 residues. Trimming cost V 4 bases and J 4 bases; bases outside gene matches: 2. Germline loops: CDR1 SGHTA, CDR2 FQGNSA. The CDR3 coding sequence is TGTGCCAGCAGCTCGGACAGGGGGCCCTATGGCTACACCTTC. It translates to CASSSDRGPYGYTF.

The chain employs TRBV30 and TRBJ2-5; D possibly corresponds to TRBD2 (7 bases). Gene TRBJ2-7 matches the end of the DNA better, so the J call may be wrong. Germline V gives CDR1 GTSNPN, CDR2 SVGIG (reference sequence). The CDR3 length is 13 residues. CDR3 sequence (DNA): TGTGCCTGGAGGAGGGGGGGGACCTACGAGCAGTACTTC. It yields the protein CAWRRGGTYEQYF.

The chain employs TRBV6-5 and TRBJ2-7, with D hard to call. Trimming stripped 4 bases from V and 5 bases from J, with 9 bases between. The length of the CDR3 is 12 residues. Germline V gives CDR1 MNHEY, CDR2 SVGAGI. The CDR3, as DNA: TGTGCCAGCAGTTTACTCGGAGACGAGCAGTACTTC. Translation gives CASSLLGDEQYF.